The 13 T cell receptor beta chains below come from one sample, sequenced in a study of T cells in tuberculosis. The assay was immunoSEQ multiplex PCR, and TCRdb's table has in-frame clones only and misses some. The data contain around 26,000 clones, 95% to 96% of them singletons. Material: PBMCs. These receptors were obtained from a donor between 10 and 35 years old with latent tuberculosis or without tuberculosis infection.

V gene TRBV7-2 combines with J gene TRBJ2-1, with D possibly matching TRBD1 (6 bases). CDR3 size: 13 residues. V was pared by 5 bases and J by 4 bases, with 9 bases between. The germline V gene encodes CDR1 SGHTA and CDR2 FQGNSA. CDR3 sequence reads: CASSLQGYNEQFF. In DNA, the CDR3 is TGTGCCAGCAGCCTACAGGGTTACAATGAGCAGTTCTTC.

The CDR3 nucleotides are TGTGCCAGCAGCATCACGACGAGGGGGGGTGGCTACACCTTC. Translating it yields CASSITTRGGGYTF. The rearrangement links TRBV5-4 to TRBJ1-2, with D perhaps TRBD1 (6 bases). CDR1 and CDR2 from the germline V gene are SGHNT and YYREEE (reference sequence). The CDR3 consists of 14 residues. Trimming pared 4 bases from V and 7 bases from J, leaving 17 bases between.

This clone was seen only a few times. The chain joins TRBV19 to TRBJ1-2; maybe TRBD1 (5 bases). Between the trimmed V and J ends, which lost 7 bases and 3 bases, there was a span of 15 bases. The CDR3 runs to 14 residues. The germline V gene encodes CDR1 LNHDA and CDR2 SQIVND (reference sequence). CDR3 residues: CASNGGEWDYGYTF. The CDR3 DNA reads as TGTGCCAGTAACGGGGGTGAATGGGACTATGGCTACACCTTC.

The chain carries TRBV7-8 and TRBJ2-3, with 9 bases aligning to TRBD2. With 1 base clipped from V and 4 bases from J, the junction kept 3 bases outside the gene matches. The CDR3 extends over 15 amino acids. Germline loops: CDR1 SGHVS, CDR2 FQNEAQ. The CDR3 DNA reads as TGTGCCAGCAGCTTAGTGGGACTAGCAGCAGATACGCAGTATTTT. This translates into CASSLVGLAADTQYF. Based on the CDR3 plus reference TRBV7-8 and TRBJ2-3, the full variable domain is GAGVSQSPRYKVAKRGQDVALRCDPISGHVSLFWYQQALGQGPEFLTYFQNEAQLDKSGLPSDRFFAERPEGSVSTLKIQRTQQEDSAVYLCASSLVGLAADTQYFGPGTRLTVL.

The rearrangement uses TRBV9 and TRBJ1-4, with TRBD1 matching 10 bases. The length of the CDR3 is 15 residues. The V gene's germline CDR1 is SGDLS and CDR2 YYNGEE. J lost 7 bases, V lost 4 bases, and 7 bases had no gene match. The CDR3 DNA sequence: TGTGCCAGCAGCCCGCCGGACAGGGGGGCTGAAAAACTGTTTTTT. It translates to CASSPPDRGAEKLFF.

In DNA form, the CDR3 reads TGTGCCAGCAGCCAAGGGGCAGGCAGGCACGATGACGAGCAGTACGTC. Translation gives CASSQGAGRHDDEQYV. The chain has TRBV4-2 and TRBJ2-7; no firm D call. There are 16 residues in the CDR3. The V gene lost 1 base and the J gene lost 5 bases, with 18 bases spanning the gap. CDR1 is LGHNA, CDR2 YNFKEQ, per germline.

The sample holds one count of this clone. This chain joins TRBV5-4 and TRBJ2-5; 10 bases line up with TRBD2. The CDR3 length is 16 residues. The J segment lost 7 bases and the V segment lost 0 bases, leaving 9 bases of the junction unmatched. Germline assignment: CDR1 SGHNT and CDR2 YYREEE (reference sequence). As DNA, the CDR3 is TGTGCCAGCAGCTTGGAAGCGGGGGGGCCTAGGTGGACCCAGTACTTC. It codes for CASSLEAGGPRWTQYF.

CDR3 region: CASSQPGTGVSDEQFF. The CDR3 DNA reads TGTGCCAGCAGCCAGCCGGGGACAGGGGTTAGCGATGAGCAGTTCTTC. This chain connects TRBV7-9 to TRBJ2-1, with 10 bases identical to TRBD1. The CDR3 contains 16 residues. Looked up from germline, CDR1 is SEHNR and CDR2 is FQNEAQ (reference sequence). V was clipped by 5 bases and J by 8 bases; unmatched bases: 12.

V is TRBV19 and J is TRBJ1-1; tentatively, D is TRBD1 (5 bases). CDR3 length equals 13 residues. V was shortened by 5 bases and J by 1 base, with 8 bases between the two germline ends. CDR1 is LNHDA and CDR2 is SQIVND in the germline V gene (reference sequence). The CDR3 region has the DNA TGTGCCAGTAGTCCACAGGCGAACACTGAAGCTTTCTTT. It yields the protein CASSPQANTEAFF.

This chain links TRBV15 with TRBJ1-2; no reliable D call. This CDR3 contains 12 residues. Germline V lookup: CDR1 LNHNV, CDR2 YYDKDF (reference sequence). V gave up 2 bases and J gave up 6 bases, with 7 bases separating them. The CDR3 is CATSRHGDGYTF. CDR3 sequence (DNA): TGTGCCACCAGCAGACACGGTGATGGCTACACCTTC.

The chain couples TRBV30 to TRBJ2-7; D call uncertain. This CDR3 region has 12 residues. Germline lookup yields CDR1 GTSNPN and CDR2 SVGIG (reference sequence). The V end was cut by 1 base, the J end by 3 bases, with 7 bases between. This chain's CDR3 is CAWSGMGYEQYV. Written as DNA, the CDR3 is TGTGCCTGGAGTGGTATGGGCTACGAGCAGTACGTC.

The chain uses TRBV15 and TRBJ1-2; TRBD1 aligns across 7 bases. The CDR3 runs 13 residues. Germline lookup yields CDR1 LNHNV and CDR2 YYDKDF (reference sequence). V shed 3 bases and J 3 bases; nucleotides not matched to a gene: 1. The CDR3 protein is CATSRQGDYGYTF. For the CDR3, the DNA is TGTGCCACCAGCAGGCAGGGGGACTATGGCTACACCTTC. The full variable domain, its missing parts supplied by reference TRBV15 and TRBJ1-2, is DAMVIQNPRYQVTQFGKPVTLSCSQTLNHNVMYWYQQKSSQAPKLLFHYYDKDFNNEADTPDNFQSRRPNTSFCFLDIRSPGLGDTAMYLCATSRQGDYGYTFGSGTRLTVV.

CDR3 sequence: CASSPGGGRREQYV. DNA of the CDR3: TGTGCCAGCAGCCCCGGCGGGGGGAGGAGGGAGCAGTACGTC. The V and J genes are TRBV5-4 and TRBJ2-7; 8 bases align to TRBD2. V was clipped by 4 bases and J by 7 bases; unmatched bases: 10. The CDR3 extends over 14 amino acids. Germline V gives CDR1 SGHNT, CDR2 YYREEE (reference sequence).